This T cell receptor (beta chain) was captured in a study of T cell repertoires in cytomegalovirus infection (dated by TCRdb to 2018 to 2020). About the study as a whole: Because public TCR beta signatures pointed to carriage of CMV infection together with the matching HLA type, the HLA type of each donor mattered for the analysis.

Of note for this clonotype: No antigen is known for it. No much larger clone is present one base from it, and per-base qualities are unavailable.

Overall study outcomes, separate from this receptor: The ex vivo response was dominated by HLA-C-restricted CMV-specific TCR beta clonotypes, which also provided the single most frequent clonotype in two of eight donors. Cumulative frequency of public TCR beta family members discriminated carriers of CMV infection plus the relevant HLA type in this cohort and an independent 352-donor cohort.

This sample was sequenced with an Illumina HiSeq 1500. In TCRdb, the public reads were trimmed at Q25 with fastp and aligned with MiXCR, with productive beta chains retained. Identical CDR3 protein sequences are pooled into one entry, listed with their most common genes and DNA. This sample lists some 150,000 distinct CDR3 sequences; around a quarter were detected once. The ten largest clonotypes hold 10% to 11% of the sample. Between the V and J ends, shortened by 5 bases and 3 bases respectively, the junction contains 11 bases. For CDR1 and CDR2, the germline V gene lists SGHDN and FVKESK. Taken from cysteine to phenylalanine, the CDR3 has 13 residues. Of all the DNA, just the CDR3 is kept, 39 bases in frame from base 1.

The sequence derives from a human donor in good health (CMV status not recorded). Some clones in this sample may be carry-over from other donors' samples. The sequenced sample was PBMCs. The rearranged segments are TRBV14 and TRBJ2-7; the best D guess is TRBD1, with 6 bases matching. The encoded CDR3 is CASSVGQNYEQYF. The DNA sequence follows: TGTGCCAGCAGCGTGGGACAAAACTACGAGCAGTACTTC.